The clone carrying this T cell receptor beta chain was counted once. Its antigen remains unidentified. Each TCR beta cDNA library carried unique molecular identifiers. The yield from approximately 1 to 10 million T cells was 500,000 or so cDNA molecules in total. TCRdb reanalysed the PCR reads using MiXCR and keeps one entry per CDR3 protein. The sample lists approximately 660,000 distinct CDR3 sequences; approximately 59% were seen once. This entry comes from a study of post-analysis software for immune sequencing data. Study summary: Recorded subtypes: relapsing-remitting, secondary progressive, progressive-relapsing; some patients unannotated.

Study-wide results and limits: Patients used about 5 TRBV segments, including TRBV5-6, TRBV5-1 and TRBV20-1, more often than controls. Controls' normalized Chao1 diversity significantly exceeded that of multiple sclerosis patients.

The V and J ends lost 1 base and 8 bases respectively, with 12 bases between them. Germline V CDR1 and CDR2: SGHRS, YFSETQ. The CDR3 runs to 13 residues. V is TRBV5-1 and J is TRBJ2-5; D gene uncertain. Sequencing was carried out using blood. The receptor comes from a girl aged 2 to 9 with multiple sclerosis. CDR3 sequence reads: CASSLRVRHTQYF. In nucleotides, the CDR3 is TGCGCCAGCAGCTTGAGAGTTCGGCATACCCAGTACTTC. Drawing the rest from reference TRBV5-1 and TRBJ2-5, the complete variable domain is KAGVTQTPRYLIKTRGQQVTLSCSPISGHRSVSWYQQTPGQGLQFLFEYFSETQRNKGNFPGRFSGRQFSNSRSEMNVSTLELGDSALYLCASSLRVRHTQYFGPGTRLLVL.